This T cell receptor beta chain derives from a study of T cells in Graves' hyperthyroidism and ophthalmopathy. Study-wide points: Ophthalmopathy cases were set apart from stable hyperthyroidism by a 13 V-J model.

What was amplified from RNA transcripts were TCR beta CDR3 regions. During a first-round RT-PCR of the TCR CDR3, the HTBI primer set was used. MiXCR, run by TCRdb on the multiplex PCR reads, gives a single entry per CDR3 protein. The data contain hundreds of thousands of distinct CDR3 sequences, about 25% of them singletons. With regard to this clonotype: The antigen is unknown.

The CDR3 length is 14 residues. Germline CDR1 reads MNHNS; CDR2 reads SASEGT. The V gene lost 5 bases and the J gene lost 2 bases, with 10 bases spanning the gap. The sequence was collected from a man aged 35-49 years with Graves' hyperthyroidism that later progressed to Graves' ophthalmopathy. The sequencing input was blood. The V gene is TRBV6-1, the J gene TRBJ1-5, with D hard to call. The DNA of the CDR3 is TGTGCCAGCAGTCCTGCCTCGGGCAATCAGCCCCAGCATTTT. Encoded protein: CASSPASGNQPQHF.